This TCR beta chain was sequenced in a study of identical twins. Whole-study results and caveats: Insertion counts were lower in abundant cord blood beta clonotypes, a trend that memory repertoires did not show.

Notes on this clonotype: No antigen is known for it.

Each CDR3 protein is one row after TCRdb ran MiXCR on the 5' RACE reads. The table shows some 270,000 distinct CDR3 sequences, with approximately 8.6% occurring only once. V was pared by 0 bases and J by 3 bases, with 9 bases between. CDR3 length equals 14 residues. The same data also contributed to another study, on yellow fever vaccine responses in identical twins.

The sequencing sample was made of CD8+ T cells sorted from blood. The receptor was isolated from a woman aged 18-29 years in good health. The rearrangement links TRBV12-3 or TRBV12-4 to TRBJ2-7, with D perhaps TRBD1 (6 bases). CDR3 amino acids: CASSLADRFYEQYF. The CDR3 region has the DNA TGTGCCAGCAGTTTAGCTGACAGGTTCTACGAGCAGTACTTC.